Listed below are T cell receptor beta chains from one sample, sequenced in a study of T cell repertoires in aging, cancer and after chemotherapy. A single record per CDR3 protein comes from TCRdb applying MiXCR to the multiplex PCR reads. Among 1,400 or so distinct CDR3 sequences listed, 60% were seen once. Specimen: blood. The receptors here all came from a human donor with a blood cancer. The CDR3 runs from the conserved cysteine through the conserved F or W. A D gene is named only where the DNA matches it firmly. Not all rows give a size; the values are once, few, many and, for expanded clones, a class.

CDR3aa | CDR3nt | abundance | j_gene | d_gene | v_gene
CASSHKGASWTEAFF | TGTGCCAGCAGCCACAAGGGGGCGAGTTGGACTGAAGCTTTCTTT | once | TRBJ1-1 | TRBD1 | TRBV5-6
CASRTSTDTQYF | TGTGCCAGCAGAACTAGCACAGATACGCAGTATTTT | few | TRBJ2-3 | . | TRBV7-2
CASSDIRQGARETQYF | TGTGCCAGCAGTGACATCCGACAGGGGGCGCGGGAGACCCAGTACTTC | . | TRBJ2-5 | TRBD1 | TRBV6-2/TRBV6-3
CASSSIRQFYGYTF | TGTGCCAGCAGCTCCATTCGACAGTTCTATGGCTACACCTTC | . | TRBJ1-2 | . | TRBV6-2/TRBV6-3
CASSTAGPPTDTQYF | TGTGCCAGCAGTACAGCGGGCCCCCCCACAGATACGCAGTATTTT | . | TRBJ2-3 | . | TRBV12-3/TRBV12-4
CSARSLAGTSTDTQYF | TGCAGTGCTAGATCGCTAGCGGGGACTAGCACAGATACGCAGTATTTT | . | TRBJ2-3 | TRBD2 | TRBV20-1
CAWSKGLAGGPGETQYF | TGTGCCTGGAGTAAGGGACTAGCGGGAGGGCCAGGAGAGACCCAGTACTTC | . | TRBJ2-5 | TRBD2 | TRBV30
CASTLTGSVDYTF | TGTGCCAGCACTCTTACAGGGTCTGTCGACTACACCTTC | . | TRBJ1-2 | . | TRBV6-2/TRBV6-3
CASSLWTGTDTQYF | TGTGCCAGCAGTTTATGGACAGGGACGGATACGCAGTATTTT | . | TRBJ2-3 | TRBD1 | TRBV6-5
CASSDGRGQFF | TGTGCCAGCAGTGATGGTCGGGGGCAGTTCTTC | few | TRBJ2-1 | . | TRBV6-2/TRBV6-3
CASSLTLGSYGYTF | TGTGCCAGCAGCCTTACGTTGGGTAGCTATGGCTACACCTTC | few | TRBJ1-2 | . | TRBV6-5
CAWKGPHEAFF | TGTGCCTGGAAGGGTCCGCATGAAGCTTTCTTT | . | TRBJ1-1 | . | TRBV30
CASSLGPPGANVLTF | TGTGCCAGCAGCTTGGGCCCCCCCGGGGCCAACGTCCTGACTTTC | few | TRBJ2-6 | . | TRBV5-6
CASSLKYITDTQYF | TGTGCCAGCAGCTTAAAATATATCACAGATACGCAGTATTTT | . | TRBJ2-3 | . | TRBV7-2
CASSLAAGGTYNEQFF | TGTGCCAGCAGCTTGGCGGCGGGGGGGACCTACAATGAGCAGTTCTTC | once | TRBJ2-1 | TRBD2 | TRBV5-4
CAWSTRTSGSNNEQFF | TGTGCCTGGAGTACGAGGACTAGCGGGAGCAATAATGAGCAGTTCTTC | once | TRBJ2-1 | TRBD2 | TRBV30
CARSAGLTFTGELFF | TGTGCCAGGAGTGCGGGGCTAACTTTTACCGGGGAGCTGTTTTTT | . | TRBJ2-2 | . | TRBV30
CASSDQDEQFF | TGTGCCAGCAGCGACCAAGATGAGCAGTTCTTC | . | TRBJ2-1 | . | TRBV6-4
CSASRPQGGRNQPQHF | TGCAGTGCTAGTAGGCCACAGGGGGGTAGAAATCAGCCCCAGCATTTT | . | TRBJ1-5 | TRBD1 | TRBV20-1
CASTGDLEAFF | TGTGCCAGCACAGGGGACCTTGAAGCTTTCTTT | . | TRBJ1-1 | . | TRBV6-5
CSASERGGSSTDTQYF | TGCAGTGCTAGCGAGCGGGGCGGATCTAGCACAGATACGCAGTATTTT | . | TRBJ2-3 | TRBD2 | TRBV20-1
CSARRSDRPYEQYF | TGCAGTGCTAGGCGCTCCGACAGACCCTACGAGCAGTACTTC | . | TRBJ2-7 | . | TRBV20-1
CASRTQATPNYGYTF | TGTGCCAGCAGGACCCAGGCTACCCCTAACTATGGCTACACCTTC | . | TRBJ1-2 | . | TRBV12-3/TRBV12-4
CASSGASGGQETQYF | TGCGCCAGCAGTGGGGCTAGCGGGGGTCAAGAGACCCAGTACTTC | . | TRBJ2-5 | TRBD2 | TRBV10-1
CSASTGLDGYTF | TGCAGTGCTAGCACAGGTTTGGATGGCTACACCTTC | . | TRBJ1-2 | . | TRBV20-1
CASSYSISPYGYTF | TGTGCCAGCAGTTACTCGATCTCCCCGTATGGCTACACCTTC | . | TRBJ1-2 | . | TRBV6-5
CAWMVGELFF | TGTGCCTGGATGGTAGGGGAGCTGTTTTTT | large | TRBJ2-2 | . | TRBV30
CAIRPATTDTQYF | TGTGCCATCAGACCCGCGACTACAGATACGCAGTATTTT | . | TRBJ2-3 | . | TRBV10-3
CASSQDRNEKLFF | TGTGCCAGCAGTCAAGACAGGAATGAAAAACTGTTTTTT | . | TRBJ1-4 | . | TRBV7-2
CARCGQVHF | TGTGCCAGATGTGGACAGGTGCATTTT | hyperexpanded | TRBJ1-5 | TRBD1 | TRBV12-3/TRBV12-4
CASRKHRVSYEQYF | TGTGCCAGTAGGAAACATAGGGTGTCCTACGAGCAGTACTTC | once | TRBJ2-7 | . | TRBV6-5
CSVAGTGVSYEQYF | TGCAGCGTGGCCGGGACAGGGGTTTCCTACGAGCAGTACTTC | few | TRBJ2-7 | TRBD1 | TRBV29-1
CASSITWGTGQETQYF | TGTGCCAGTAGTATAACCTGGGGCACAGGGCAGGAGACCCAGTACTTC | few | TRBJ2-5 | . | TRBV19
CAWSPTSGRLDEQYF | TGTGCCTGGAGCCCGACTAGCGGGAGATTAGATGAGCAGTACTTC | . | TRBJ2-7 | TRBD2 | TRBV30
CASRLGREQETQYF | TGTGCCAGCAGATTGGGCAGGGAACAAGAGACCCAGTACTTC | . | TRBJ2-5 | . | TRBV7-2
CASSSTGGGTDTQYF | TGTGCCAGCAGTTCCACAGGGGGCGGCACAGATACGCAGTATTTT | . | TRBJ2-3 | TRBD1 | TRBV6-5
CASSLAAGGSFANYGYTF | TGCGCCAGCAGCTTGGCGGCAGGGGGAAGTTTCGCTAACTATGGCTACACCTTC | once | TRBJ1-2 | TRBD1 | TRBV5-6
CASRSAGTKAFF | TGTGCCAGCAGATCGGCGGGGACTAAAGCTTTCTTT | . | TRBJ1-1 | . | TRBV6-5
CATSDSTGPYEQYF | TGTGCCACCAGTGATAGTACGGGGCCCTACGAGCAGTACTTC | . | TRBJ2-7 | . | TRBV6-5
CASSPSGANVLTF | TGTGCCAGCAGCCCATCTGGGGCCAACGTCCTGACTTTC | . | TRBJ2-6 | . | TRBV7-2
CASRPSTARDGYGYTF | TGTGCCAGCAGGCCATCGACTGCCCGGGATGGCTATGGCTACACCTTC | few | TRBJ1-2 | . | TRBV6-5
CASRLSGQGSHEQYF | TGTGCCAGTAGACTCTCGGGACAGGGGTCCCACGAGCAGTACTTC | . | TRBJ2-7 | TRBD1 | TRBV11-1
CASSWDYTNTGELFF | TGTGCCAGCAGCTGGGACTACACGAACACCGGGGAGCTGTTTTTT | . | TRBJ2-2 | TRBD2 | TRBV5-6
CASRNSGGATDTQYF | TGTGCCAGCCGAAATAGCGGGGGGGCTACAGATACGCAGTATTTT | . | TRBJ2-3 | TRBD2 | TRBV6-1
CARSARPRLAGNYEQYF | TGTGCCAGAAGCGCTCGCCCTCGACTAGCGGGGAACTACGAGCAGTACTTC | . | TRBJ2-7 | TRBD2 | TRBV7-2
CSARSRGRYEQYF | TGCAGTGCTAGATCAAGAGGCCGCTACGAGCAGTACTTC | . | TRBJ2-7 | . | TRBV20-1
CASSQAGGEQYF | TGTGCCAGCAGCCAAGCCGGGGGCGAGCAGTACTTC | . | TRBJ2-7 | . | TRBV5-4
CASSFGTGELFF | TGTGCCAGCAGTTTCGGGACCGGGGAGCTGTTTTTT | . | TRBJ2-2 | . | TRBV6-5
CASSYSGLAGGSYEQYF | TGTGCCAGCAGTTACTCGGGACTAGCGGGAGGGTCCTACGAGCAGTACTTC | . | TRBJ2-7 | TRBD2 | TRBV6-5
CATSGGGRSPLHF | TGTGCCACCAGCGGTGGAGGACGCTCACCCCTCCACTTT | . | TRBJ1-6 | . | TRBV15
CASSPGTGLEQYF | TGTGCCAGCAGTCCGGGGACGGGGTTGGAGCAGTACTTC | few | TRBJ2-7 | . | TRBV12-3/TRBV12-4
CASSLAGAYEQYF | TGTGCCAGCAGTTTAGCAGGGGCCTACGAGCAGTACTTC | . | TRBJ2-7 | . | TRBV12-3/TRBV12-4
CASSFNINQPQHF | TGTGCCAGCAGTTTCAACATAAATCAGCCCCAGCATTTT | . | TRBJ1-5 | . | TRBV6-5
CASRSAGTEAFF | TGTGCCAGCAGATCGGCGGGGACTGAAGCTTTCTTT | . | TRBJ1-1 | . | TRBV6-5
CASSRDRGEQYF | TGTGCCAGCAGCCGGGACAGGGGGGAGCAGTACTTC | few | TRBJ2-7 | TRBD1 | TRBV11-1
CASSLGWANYGYTF | TGTGCCAGCAGTCTGGGTTGGGCTAACTATGGCTACACCTTC | . | TRBJ1-2 | . | TRBV12-3/TRBV12-4
CASSLSGANVLTF | TGTGCCAGCAGTCTCTCTGGGGCCAACGTCCTGACTTTC | . | TRBJ2-6 | . | TRBV6-4